This T cell receptor beta chain was identified during a study of blood T cell repertoires in COVID-19 (dated by TCRdb to between 2020 and 2021). A note on the overall study: The collaborator samples originated in the United States, Italy and Spain and spanned the acute and convalescent phases of COVID-19. Nearly every sample came with metadata listing a de-identified subject ID, COVID-19 status, age in years and sex. The samples were drawn from the first 160 participants of the ongoing ImmuneRACE study and from some 1,300 subjects provided by 6 global collaborators. The repertoires were released in a freely available public database intended as a resource for research on the immune response to SARS-CoV-2. Deeply sampled blood TCRbeta repertoires from subjects exposed to, actively infected with, or recovered from COVID-19 were included in the dataset. Where HLA class I and class II types were available, the types were taken from metadata supplied by the sample provider, not from assay-based typing. The prospective study material was composed of cDNA or gDNA derived from T cells, B-cell-depleted T cells, or PBMCs.

A second Seattle source provided samples from volunteer blood donors who had recovered from COVID-19. Whole blood was collected in K2EDTA tubes by collaborating institutions according to the institutions' own protocols. For TCRbeta analysis, collaborators shipped samples in one of three forms: frozen whole blood, isolated PBMCs, or DNA extracted from either of those sample types. The immunoSEQ Assay, a bias-controlled multiplex PCR, was used to amplify TCRbeta CDR3 regions from genomic DNA. As for the authors' bioinformatics: Within the assay, amplification of reference gene primers was used to estimate how many nucleated cells each sample contained. To quantify the absolute abundance of each unique TCRbeta CDR3 rearrangement, sequence reads were collapsed and filtered. Productive Simpson clonality was computed per sample as the square root of Simpson's diversity index over productive rearrangements. The clones in this table, taken by TCRdb from immuneACCESS, are in-frame only. Not every clone is retained; where verified, under half of the shortfall comes from an unresolved V gene, and the cause of the rest is unknown. V and J calls and clone size are copied from that table; D and trimming were computed from the DNA. Recorded for this sample are 250,000 to 350,000 clones; about 91% of them occurred a single time. The top ten clones comprise just under 7% of the sample.

The paper as a whole reports these results and caveats: How much clinical and demographic metadata was included differed by source and by participant, and the metadata was provided uncurated.

Relative to germline, V is missing 2 bases and J is missing 2 bases, with 3 bases of the junction outside any gene match. The germline V gene gives CDR1 as MNHEY and CDR2 as SVGEGT. From the cysteine through the phenylalanine, the CDR3 covers 14 amino acids. The read is trimmed to its CDR3 DNA, 42 bases read in frame from base 1. Points on this clone: It has no known antigen specificity. Qualities for individual bases were not recorded, and no much larger clone is one base off.

This sequence uses TRBV6-2 or TRBV6-3 and TRBJ2-7, with 7 bases aligning to TRBD2. The receptor comes from a woman in her twenties or thirties who had recovered from COVID-19. The sample comprised peripheral blood. The CDR3 is CASSYLAETYEQYF. At the DNA level, the sequence is TGTGCCAGCAGTTACCTAGCGGAGACCTACGAGCAGTACTTC.